The clone carrying this T cell receptor beta chain was detected ten times or more. The sample is drawn from a study of response to subunit inactivated influenza vaccine. The CDR3 length is 15 residues. The J segment lost 2 bases and the V segment lost 0 bases, leaving 5 bases of the junction unmatched. The germline V gene has CDR1 SQVTM and CDR2 ANQGSEA. MiXCR, run by TCRdb on the RT-PCR reads, gives a single entry per CDR3 protein. The sample has about 520,000 distinct CDR3 sequences; over 9.5% are singletons. Sequences were derived from PBMCs from blood, sampled roughly 46 days after vaccination. The sequence was obtained from a man between 45 and 60 years old who received an inactivated influenza vaccine. The V and J genes are TRBV29-1 and TRBJ2-7, with 9 bases identical to TRBD1. The DNA for the CDR3 is TGCAGCGTTGAAGATGTTGGACAGGGGACCTACGAGCAGTACTTC. Translating it yields CSVEDVGQGTYEQYF.